These 15 T cell receptor beta chains originate from one sample sequenced in a study of OX40 agonist ivuxolimab in advanced cancers. Clones were sequenced by immunoSEQ multiplex PCR, and TCRdb holds only the in-frame ones, with some missing. The profile shows 65,000 to 85,000 clones, around 87% of them singletons. Sequencing used CD4+ or CD8+ T cells sorted from blood, obtained in a trial of the OX40 agonist ivuxolimab. These receptors originate from an adult with an advanced solid tumor such as melanoma, head and neck, liver or kidney cancer.

This chain joins TRBV7-9 and TRBJ2-1, with 8 bases lining up with TRBD2. V shed 8 bases and J 15 bases; nucleotides not matched to a gene: 12. Germline CDR1 is SEHNR and CDR2 is FQNEAQ (reference sequence). The CDR3 loop spans 12 amino acids. Written as DNA, the CDR3 is TGTGCCAGCGAGATTCCGGGACTAGAATTGTTCTTC. It specifies CASEIPGLELFF.

The chain links TRBV4-2 to TRBJ1-2; TRBD1 matches 12 bases. This CDR3 contains 16 residues. Germline V gene lookup returns CDR1 LGHNA and CDR2 YNFKEQ. V lost 2 bases, J lost 5 bases, and 6 bases stayed unmatched. For the CDR3, the DNA is TGTGCCAGCAGCCAACAGGGACAGGGGGCAGAGTATGGCTACACCTTC. This codes for CASSQQGQGAEYGYTF.

The chain uses TRBV6-1 and TRBJ2-1; D may correspond to TRBD1 or TRBD2 (5 bases each). The CDR3 length is 17 residues. V dropped 3 bases and J dropped 6 bases, with 21 bases sitting between them. Germline values: CDR1 MNHNS, CDR2 SASEGT. The CDR3 loop is CASSERRMVQGGNEQFF. In DNA, the CDR3 is TGTGCCAGCAGTGAGAGGAGGATGGTTCAGGGCGGCAATGAGCAGTTCTTC.

V and J are TRBV5-1 and TRBJ2-7, with D possibly called TRBD1 or TRBD2 (7 bases each). Germline V gene sequence: CDR1 SGHRS, CDR2 YFSETQ. V lost 4 bases, J lost 3 bases, and 23 bases lay in between. This CDR3 comprises 17 residues. This CDR3 is CASSQGRGGSFRYEQYF. The CDR3 DNA is TGCGCCAGCAGCCAAGGCAGGGGGGGCTCTTTTCGCTACGAGCAGTACTTC.

The V call is TRBV5-8, the J call TRBJ1-3, with D hard to call. Germline CDR1 reads SGHTS; CDR2 reads YDEGEE. The CDR3 totals 15 residues. The V gene lost 4 bases and the J gene lost 3 bases, with 14 bases spanning the gap. This CDR3 reads CASSPLTGVGNTIYF. The CDR3 nucleotides are TGTGCCAGCAGCCCACTTACCGGAGTTGGAAACACCATATATTTT.

The chain recombines TRBV4-1 with TRBJ1-5, with 9 bases aligning to TRBD1. In germline, CDR1 is MGHRA, CDR2 YSYEKL. The CDR3 spans 18 residues. With V trimmed by 1 base and J by 4 bases, 11 bases remained unmatched. DNA for the CDR3: TGCGCCAGCAGCCAAGTGTGGACAGGGGATTTTAAGAATCAGCCCCAGCATTTT. Amino acid sequence: CASSQVWTGDFKNQPQHF.

The J gene is TRBJ1-6, the V gene TRBV5-1, with no clear D. Germline V gene data show CDR1 as SGHRS and CDR2 as YFSETQ. CDR3 length equals 14 residues. V dropped 3 bases and J dropped 10 bases, with 14 bases sitting between them. In DNA form, the CDR3 reads TGCGCCAGCAGCTGGCAGACTGACCGCTCACCCCTCCACTTT. Its protein product is CASSWQTDRSPLHF.

The V and J genes are TRBV6-1 and TRBJ2-3; the match to TRBD2 covers 8 bases. J lost 6 bases, V lost 3 bases, and 8 bases had no gene match. The V gene's germline CDR1 is MNHNS and CDR2 SASEGT. This CDR3 is built from 15 residues. The CDR3 DNA reads as TGTGCCAGCAGTGAGGGGACTAGGACGGGCGATACGCAGTATTTT. Protein product: CASSEGTRTGDTQYF.

The chain has TRBV5-1 and TRBJ2-7; 11 nucleotides align to TRBD2. V trimming: 4 bases; J trimming: 2 bases; junction bases outside the gene matches: 5. This CDR3 has 15 amino acids. The germline gives CDR1 SGHRS, CDR2 YFSETQ. The CDR3 region is CASSNLAGGPYEQYF. The CDR3 DNA is TGCGCCAGCAGCAACCTAGCGGGGGGCCCCTACGAGCAGTACTTC.

The V call is TRBV2, the J call TRBJ1-1; D may be TRBD1 (5 bases). The CDR3 runs 13 residues. Germline loops: CDR1 SNHLY, CDR2 FYNNEI. V lost 7 bases, J lost 0 bases, and 9 bases lay in between. CDR3 residues: CASTGRMNTEAFF. The CDR3 DNA reads TGTGCCAGCACAGGGCGAATGAACACTGAAGCTTTCTTT.

The rearrangement links TRBV4-2 to TRBJ1-5; TRBD1 might be the D (5 bases). V dropped 1 base and J dropped 2 bases, with 9 bases sitting between them. Germline V gene sequence: CDR1 LGHNA, CDR2 YNFKEQ. This CDR3 contains 15 residues. This CDR3 is CASSQGDGGNQPQHF. The DNA of the CDR3 is TGTGCCAGCAGCCAAGGGGACGGAGGCAATCAGCCCCAGCATTTT.

The chain is built from TRBV5-1 and TRBJ1-6, with TRBD1 as a possible D gene (5 bases). The CDR3 covers 11 residues. CDR1 SGHRS and CDR2 YFSETQ come from the germline V gene. V lost 7 bases and J 10 bases, leaving 9 bases between the germline ends. This CDR3 reads CASGSGSPLHF. The CDR3 DNA follows: TGCGCCAGCGGCTCAGGGTCACCCCTCCACTTT.

The J gene is TRBJ1-6, the V gene TRBV28, with D possibly matching TRBD1 (6 bases). The V and J ends lost 6 bases and 8 bases respectively, with 14 bases between them. The CDR3 is made up of 14 amino acids. Germline V CDR1 and CDR2: MDHEN, SYDVKM. CDR3 bases: TGTGCCAGCAGAACAGGGTCAAATTATTCACCCCTCCACTTT. Amino acids: CASRTGSNYSPLHF.

This clone was seen a few times. The rearrangement joins TRBV7-9 to TRBJ2-3; 7 positions agree with TRBD1. V dropped 4 bases and J dropped 2; count of bases not matched to a gene: 15. The germline V gene has CDR1 SEHNR and CDR2 FQNEAQ (reference sequence). The CDR3 spans 18 residues. The CDR3 DNA reads TGTGCCAGCAGCTCTAGGGGGCTAGGGGACCCGAACACAGATACGCAGTATTTT. Translating gives CASSSRGLGDPNTDTQYF.

This rearrangement joins TRBV6-6 to TRBJ2-7; TRBD1 matches at 9 bases. V was clipped by 8 bases and J by 3 bases; unmatched bases: 11. Germline V gives CDR1 MNHNY, CDR2 SVGAGI (reference sequence). There are 15 residues in the CDR3. CDR3 region: CASRDKGQGNYEQYF. The CDR3 DNA follows: TGTGCCAGCCGCGATAAGGGACAGGGAAACTACGAGCAGTACTTC.